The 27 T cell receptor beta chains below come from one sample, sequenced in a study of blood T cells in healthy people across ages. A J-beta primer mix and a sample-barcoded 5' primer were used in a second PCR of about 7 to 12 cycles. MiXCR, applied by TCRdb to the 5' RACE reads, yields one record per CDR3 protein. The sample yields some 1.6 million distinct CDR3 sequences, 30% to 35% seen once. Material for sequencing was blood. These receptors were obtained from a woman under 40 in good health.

CDR3 sequence: CASSFGHELTDTQYF. Written as DNA, the CDR3 is TGTGCCAGCAGTTTTGGTCATGAGCTCACAGATACGCAGTATTTT. This chain links TRBV27 with TRBJ2-3; D is uncertain. This CDR3 has 15 amino acids. CDR1 and CDR2 (germline): MNHEY, SMNVEV (reference sequence). The germline V and J ends were trimmed by 3 bases and 2 bases, with 12 bases remaining between them.

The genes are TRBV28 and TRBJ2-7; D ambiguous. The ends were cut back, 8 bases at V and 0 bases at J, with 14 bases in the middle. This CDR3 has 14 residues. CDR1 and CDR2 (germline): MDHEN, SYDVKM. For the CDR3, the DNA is TGTGCCAGCGGTGGTGGCACTTTCTCCTACGAGCAGTACTTC. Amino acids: CASGGGTFSYEQYF.

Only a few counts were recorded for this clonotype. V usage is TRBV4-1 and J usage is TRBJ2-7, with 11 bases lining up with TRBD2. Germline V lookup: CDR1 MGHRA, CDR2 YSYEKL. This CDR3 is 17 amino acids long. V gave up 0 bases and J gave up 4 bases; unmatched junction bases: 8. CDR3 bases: TGCGCCAGCAGCCAAGAGACGATAGCGGGGGGGCTGTACGAGCAGTACTTC. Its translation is CASSQETIAGGLYEQYF.

The CDR3 here is CSAREGIYEQYF. In DNA form, the CDR3 reads TGCAGTGCTAGAGAGGGGATCTACGAGCAGTACTTC. The chain joins TRBV20-1 to TRBJ2-7; D is unclear. The ends were cut back, 0 bases at V and 3 bases at J, with 6 bases in the middle. This CDR3 is built from 12 residues. Germline V lookup: CDR1 DFQATT, CDR2 SNEGSKA (reference sequence).

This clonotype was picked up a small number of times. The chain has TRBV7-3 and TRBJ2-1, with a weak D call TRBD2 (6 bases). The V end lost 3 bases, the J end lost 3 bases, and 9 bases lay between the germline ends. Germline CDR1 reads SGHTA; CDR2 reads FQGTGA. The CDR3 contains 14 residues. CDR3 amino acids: CASSLGLHYNEQFF. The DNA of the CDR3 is TGTGCCAGCAGCTTGGGACTCCACTACAATGAGCAGTTCTTC. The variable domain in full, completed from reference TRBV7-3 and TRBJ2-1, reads GAGVSQTPSNKVTEKGKYVELRCDPISGHTALYWYRQSLGQGPEFLIYFQGTGAADDSGLPNDRFFAVRPEGSVSTLKIQRTERGDSAVYLCASSLGLHYNEQFFGPGTRLTVL.

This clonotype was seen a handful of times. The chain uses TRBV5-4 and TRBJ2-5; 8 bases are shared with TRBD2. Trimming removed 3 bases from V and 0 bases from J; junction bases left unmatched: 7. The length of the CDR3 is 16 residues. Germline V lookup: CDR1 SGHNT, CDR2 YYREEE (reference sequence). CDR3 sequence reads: CASSSGGSDYQETQYF. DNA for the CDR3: TGTGCCAGCAGCTCGGGGGGGTCGGACTACCAAGAGACCCAGTACTTC.

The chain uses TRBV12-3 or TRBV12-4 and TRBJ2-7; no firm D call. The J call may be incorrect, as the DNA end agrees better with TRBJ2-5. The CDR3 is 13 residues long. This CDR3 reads CASSFGELQTQYF. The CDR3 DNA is TGTGCCAGCAGTTTTGGTGAGCTACAGACCCAGTACTTC.

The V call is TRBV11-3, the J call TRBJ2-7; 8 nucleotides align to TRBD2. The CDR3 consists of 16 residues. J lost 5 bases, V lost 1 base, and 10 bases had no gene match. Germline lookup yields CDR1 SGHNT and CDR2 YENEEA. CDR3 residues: CASSLVGSGSIDEQYF. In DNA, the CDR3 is TGTGCCAGCAGCTTAGTAGGCAGCGGGAGTATCGACGAGCAGTACTTC.

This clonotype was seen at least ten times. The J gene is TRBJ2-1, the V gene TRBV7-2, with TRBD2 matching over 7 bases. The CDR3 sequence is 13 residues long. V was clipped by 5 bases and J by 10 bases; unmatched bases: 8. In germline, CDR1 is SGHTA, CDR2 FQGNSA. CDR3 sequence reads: CASSIQPSGEQFF. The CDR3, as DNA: TGTGCCAGCAGCATACAGCCTAGCGGAGAGCAGTTCTTC.

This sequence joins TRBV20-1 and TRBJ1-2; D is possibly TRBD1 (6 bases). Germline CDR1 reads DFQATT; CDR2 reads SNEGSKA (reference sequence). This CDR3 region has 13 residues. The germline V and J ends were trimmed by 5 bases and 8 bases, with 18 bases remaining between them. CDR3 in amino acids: CSAPLYDRIGYTF. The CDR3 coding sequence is TGCAGTGCTCCTCTATACGACAGGATCGGCTACACCTTC.

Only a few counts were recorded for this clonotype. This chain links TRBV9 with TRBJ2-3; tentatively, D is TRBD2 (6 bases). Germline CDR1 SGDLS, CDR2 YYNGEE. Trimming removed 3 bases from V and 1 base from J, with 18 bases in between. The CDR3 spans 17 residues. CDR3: CASSDRYGEVGTDTQYF. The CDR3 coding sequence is TGTGCCAGCAGCGACCGATACGGGGAGGTTGGCACAGATACGCAGTATTTT.

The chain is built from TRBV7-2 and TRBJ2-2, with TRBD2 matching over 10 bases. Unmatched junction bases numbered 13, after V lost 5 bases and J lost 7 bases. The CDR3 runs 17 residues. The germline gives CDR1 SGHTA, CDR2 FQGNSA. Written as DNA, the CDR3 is TGTGCCAGCAGCAGTCGTGTGCTAGCGGGGGTGGGCGGGGAGCTGTTTTTT. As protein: CASSSRVLAGVGGELFF.

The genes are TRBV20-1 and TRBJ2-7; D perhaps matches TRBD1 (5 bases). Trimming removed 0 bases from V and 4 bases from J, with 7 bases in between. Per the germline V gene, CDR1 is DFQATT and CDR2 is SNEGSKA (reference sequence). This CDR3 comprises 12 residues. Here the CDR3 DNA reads TGCAGTGCTAGAGAAAAGGGGTACGAGCAGTACTTC. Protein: CSAREKGYEQYF.

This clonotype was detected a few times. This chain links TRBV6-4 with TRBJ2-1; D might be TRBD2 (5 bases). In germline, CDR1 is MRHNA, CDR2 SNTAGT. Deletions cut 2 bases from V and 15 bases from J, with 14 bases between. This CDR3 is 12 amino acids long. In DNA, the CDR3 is TGTGCCAGCAGTGACCACGGGATAGTACGGTTCTTC. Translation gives CASSDHGIVRFF.

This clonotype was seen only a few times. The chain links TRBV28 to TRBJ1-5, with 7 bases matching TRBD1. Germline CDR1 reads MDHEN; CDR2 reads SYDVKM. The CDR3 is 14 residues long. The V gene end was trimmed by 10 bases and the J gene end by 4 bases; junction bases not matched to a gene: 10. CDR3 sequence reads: CATHRTGRNQPQHF. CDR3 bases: TGTGCCACCCACAGGACAGGACGGAATCAGCCCCAGCATTTT.

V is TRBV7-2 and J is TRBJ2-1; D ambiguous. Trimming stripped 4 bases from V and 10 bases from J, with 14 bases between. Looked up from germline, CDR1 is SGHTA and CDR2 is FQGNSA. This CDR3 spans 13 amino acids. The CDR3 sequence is CASSSPPGTEQFF. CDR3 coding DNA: TGTGCCAGCAGCTCACCGCCAGGCACCGAGCAGTTCTTC.

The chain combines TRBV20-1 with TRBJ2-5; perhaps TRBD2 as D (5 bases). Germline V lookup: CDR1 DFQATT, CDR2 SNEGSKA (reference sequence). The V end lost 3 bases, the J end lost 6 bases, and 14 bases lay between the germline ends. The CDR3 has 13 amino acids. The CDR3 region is CSASLNSGQTQYF. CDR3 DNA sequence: TGCAGTGCTAGCCTCAACAGCGGACAGACCCAGTACTTC.

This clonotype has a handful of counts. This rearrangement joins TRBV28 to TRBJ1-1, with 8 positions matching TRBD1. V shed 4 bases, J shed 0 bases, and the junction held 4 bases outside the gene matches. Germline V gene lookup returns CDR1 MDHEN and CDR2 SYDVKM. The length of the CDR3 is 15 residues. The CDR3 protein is CASSSTGAMNTEAFF. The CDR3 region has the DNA TGTGCCAGCAGTTCGACAGGGGCTATGAACACTGAAGCTTTCTTT.

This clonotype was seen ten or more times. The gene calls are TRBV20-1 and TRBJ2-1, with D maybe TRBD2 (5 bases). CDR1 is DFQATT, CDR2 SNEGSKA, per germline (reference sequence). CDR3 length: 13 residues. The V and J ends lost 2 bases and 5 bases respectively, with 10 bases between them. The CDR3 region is CSARPLANNEQFF. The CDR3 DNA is TGCAGTGCTAGACCCCTAGCAAACAATGAGCAGTTCTTC.

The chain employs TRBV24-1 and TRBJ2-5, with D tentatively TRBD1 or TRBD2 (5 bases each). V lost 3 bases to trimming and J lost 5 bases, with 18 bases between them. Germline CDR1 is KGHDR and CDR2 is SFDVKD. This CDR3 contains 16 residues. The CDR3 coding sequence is TGTGCCACCAGTGATACCAGGGACGTGGTCACGGAGACCCAGTACTTC. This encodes CATSDTRDVVTETQYF.

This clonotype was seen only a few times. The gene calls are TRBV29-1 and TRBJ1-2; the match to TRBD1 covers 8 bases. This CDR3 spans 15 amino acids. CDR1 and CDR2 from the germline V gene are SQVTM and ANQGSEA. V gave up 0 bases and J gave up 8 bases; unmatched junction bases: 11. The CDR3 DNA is TGCAGCGTTGAAGATCCGAAGACAGGGGTAAAAGGCTACACCTTC. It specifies CSVEDPKTGVKGYTF.

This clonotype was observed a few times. The CDR3 nucleotides read TGTGCCATCAGTGAGCCACAGGGGGCTGGGGCCAACGTCCTGACTTTC. Protein: CAISEPQGAGANVLTF. The chain uses TRBV10-3 and TRBJ2-6; 8 bases match TRBD1. There are 16 residues in the CDR3. With 2 bases clipped from V and 2 bases from J, the junction kept 2 bases outside the gene matches. Germline V lookup: CDR1 ENHRY, CDR2 SYGVKD.

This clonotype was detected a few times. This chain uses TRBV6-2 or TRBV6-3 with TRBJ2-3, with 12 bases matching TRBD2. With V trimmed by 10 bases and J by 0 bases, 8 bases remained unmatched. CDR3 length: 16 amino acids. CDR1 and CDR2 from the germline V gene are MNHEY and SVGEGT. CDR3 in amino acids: CATRLAGATSTDTQYF. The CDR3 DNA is TGTGCCACCAGACTAGCGGGAGCGACTAGCACAGATACGCAGTATTTT.

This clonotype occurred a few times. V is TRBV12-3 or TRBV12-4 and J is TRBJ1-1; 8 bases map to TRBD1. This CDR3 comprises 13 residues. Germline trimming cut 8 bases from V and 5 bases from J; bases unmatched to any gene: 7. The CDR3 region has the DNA TGTGCCAGCGCGACAGGGGCGGGGACTGAAGCTTTCTTT. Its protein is CASATGAGTEAFF.

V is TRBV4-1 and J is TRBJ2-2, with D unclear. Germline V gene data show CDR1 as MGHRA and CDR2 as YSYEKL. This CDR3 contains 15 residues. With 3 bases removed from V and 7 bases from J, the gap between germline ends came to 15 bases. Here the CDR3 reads CASSHLKDDIGELFF. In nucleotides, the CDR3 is TGCGCCAGCAGCCACCTGAAGGACGACATCGGGGAGCTGTTTTTT.

In DNA form, the CDR3 reads TGTGCCAGCACGATCGCGGATACGCAGTATTTT. Encoded protein: CASTIADTQYF. This rearrangement joins TRBV7-9 to TRBJ2-3, with D uncertain. Trimming took 7 bases from V and 6 from J, leaving 8 bases between them. This CDR3 comprises 11 residues. Germline CDR1 is SEHNR and CDR2 is FQNEAQ (reference sequence). The full variable domain, its missing parts supplied by reference TRBV7-9 and TRBJ2-3, is DTGVSQNPRHKITKRGQNVTFRCDPISEHNRLYWYRQTLGQGPEFLTYFQNEAQLEKSRLLSDRFSAERPKGSFSTLEIQRTEQGDSAMYLCASTIADTQYFGPGTRLTVL.

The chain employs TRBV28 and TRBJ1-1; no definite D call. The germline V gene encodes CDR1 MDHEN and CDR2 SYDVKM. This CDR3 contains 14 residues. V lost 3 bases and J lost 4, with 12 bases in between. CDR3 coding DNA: TGTGCCAGCAGTTTCACCCCGTGGAGCACTGAAGCTTTCTTT. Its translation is CASSFTPWSTEAFF.